This T cell receptor beta chain is drawn from a study of T cell responses to AZD1222 COVID-19 vaccine. Study-level findings and limits: Seropositive at baseline were only six or seven AZD1222 recipients.

As regards this clone: Its antigen is currently unknown.

Sequencing used immunoSEQ multiplex PCR; TCRdb keeps in-frame clones, though not all of them. The sample includes roughly 100,000 clones, about 89% of them seen just once. There are 16 residues in the CDR3. Germline-derived CDR1 and CDR2 are LGHNA and YSLEER. Deletions cut 1 base from V and 1 base from J, with 10 bases between. This TCR derives from an adult who received the MenACWY meningococcal vaccine as a control. The V and J genes are TRBV4-3 and TRBJ2-2; D is ambiguous. The starting material was peripheral blood, obtained 28 days after the second dose of the MenACWY control vaccine. CDR3 in DNA: TGCGCCAGCAGCCAAGGAAGTCCGGAGAACACCGGGGAGCTGTTTTTT. It specifies CASSQGSPENTGELFF.